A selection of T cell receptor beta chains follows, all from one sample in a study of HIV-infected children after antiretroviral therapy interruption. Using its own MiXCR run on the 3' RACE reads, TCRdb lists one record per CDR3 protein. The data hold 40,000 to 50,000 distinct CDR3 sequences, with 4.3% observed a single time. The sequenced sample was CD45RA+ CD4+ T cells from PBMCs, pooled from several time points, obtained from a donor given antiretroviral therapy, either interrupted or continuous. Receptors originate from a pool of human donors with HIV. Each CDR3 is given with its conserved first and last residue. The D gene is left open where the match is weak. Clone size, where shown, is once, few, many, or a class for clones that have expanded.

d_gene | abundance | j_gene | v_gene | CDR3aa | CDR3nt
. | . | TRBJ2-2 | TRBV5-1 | CASRKDWATTGELFF | TGCGCCAGCAGGAAAGATTGGGCCACCACCGGGGAGCTGTTTTTT
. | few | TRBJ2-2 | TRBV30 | CAWIAAGGWGELFF | TGTGCCTGGATCGCGGCTGGGGGTTGGGGGGAGCTGTTTTTT
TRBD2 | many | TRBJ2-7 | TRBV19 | CASSTRLAGAYEQYF | TGTGCCAGTAGTACAAGACTAGCGGGGGCGTACGAGCAGTACTTC
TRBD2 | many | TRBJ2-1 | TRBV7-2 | CASSLGPSGVYNEQFF | TGTGCCAGCAGCCTGGGCCCTAGCGGGGTTTACAATGAGCAGTTCTTC
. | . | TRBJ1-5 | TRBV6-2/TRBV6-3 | CASRPSTANQPQHF | TGTGCCAGCAGACCTTCGACAGCCAATCAGCCCCAGCATTTT
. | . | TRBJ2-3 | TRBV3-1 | CASSQEGGVNTDTQYF | TGTGCCAGCAGCCAAGAGGGGGGAGTTAACACAGATACGCAGTATTTT
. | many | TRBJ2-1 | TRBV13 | CASSERVRGSEQFF | TGTGCCAGCAGCGAGAGGGTAAGGGGGTCTGAGCAGTTCTTC
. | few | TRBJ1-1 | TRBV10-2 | CASSYRLNTEAFF | TGCGCCAGCAGTTACAGGCTGAACACTGAAGCTTTCTTT
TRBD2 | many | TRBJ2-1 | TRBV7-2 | CASSLGSGGVNEQFF | TGTGCCAGCAGCTTAGGTAGCGGGGGAGTCAATGAGCAGTTCTTC
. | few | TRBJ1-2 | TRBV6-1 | CASLPDGPVGYTF | TGTGCCAGCCTCCCCGACGGGCCCGTAGGCTACACCTTC
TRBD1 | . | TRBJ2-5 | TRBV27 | CASSSSRDREETQYF | TGTGCCAGCAGTTCGTCCCGGGACAGGGAAGAGACCCAGTACTTC
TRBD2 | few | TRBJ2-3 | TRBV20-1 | CSAQVAGGTDTQYF | TGCAGTGCGCAAGTAGCGGGAGGCACAGATACGCAGTATTTT
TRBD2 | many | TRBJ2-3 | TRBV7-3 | CASSQGGGPADTQYF | TGTGCCAGCTCCCAAGGCGGGGGTCCCGCAGATACGCAGTATTTT
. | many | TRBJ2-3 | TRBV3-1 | CASSPPGHDTQYF | TGTGCCAGCAGCCCCCCCGGGCATGATACGCAGTATTTT
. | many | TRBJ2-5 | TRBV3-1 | CASSQVTTSQETQYF | TGTGCCAGCAGCCAAGTCACCACCTCCCAAGAGACCCAGTACTTC
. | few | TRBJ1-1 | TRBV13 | CASSKPTNTEAFF | TGTGCCAGCAGCAAACCAACGAACACTGAAGCTTTCTTT
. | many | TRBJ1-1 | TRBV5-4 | CASSLDIAEAFF | TGTGCCAGCAGCTTGGATATAGCTGAAGCTTTCTTT
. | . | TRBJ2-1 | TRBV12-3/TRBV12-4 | CASSLMRGRYNEQFF | TGTGCCAGCAGTTTAATGCGGGGCCGCTACAATGAGCAGTTCTTC
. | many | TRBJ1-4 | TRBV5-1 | CASSLDGQTNEKLFF | TGCGCCAGCAGCTTGGATGGGCAAACTAATGAAAAACTGTTTTTT
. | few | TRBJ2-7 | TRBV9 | CASSVKGDHF | TGTGCCAGCAGCGTAAAAGGGGATCACTTC
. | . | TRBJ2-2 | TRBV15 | CATSRDWDPGNTGELFF | TGTGCCACCAGCAGAGATTGGGACCCGGGGAACACCGGGGAGCTGTTTTTT
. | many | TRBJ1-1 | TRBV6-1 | CASSYLTSTEAFF | TGTGCCAGCAGTTACCTGACGTCCACTGAAGCTTTCTTT
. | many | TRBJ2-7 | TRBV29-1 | CSVRPGNYEQYF | TGCAGCGTTAGGCCGGGTAACTACGAGCAGTACTTC
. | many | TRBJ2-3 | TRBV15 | CATSRELSLADTQYF | TGTGCCACCAGCAGAGAGTTGAGCCTCGCAGATACGCAGTATTTT
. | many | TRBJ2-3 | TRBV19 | CASSMGVPSRDTQYF | TGTGCCAGTAGTATGGGGGTCCCGTCAAGGGATACGCAGTATTTT